This T cell receptor beta chain was documented in a study of blood T cell repertoires in COVID-19 (dated by TCRdb to about 2020). With respect to the entire study: Samples from collaborators originated in the United States, Italy and Spain and spanned both the acute and convalescent phases of COVID-19. The material from the prospective study consisted of cDNA or gDNA derived from T cells, B-cell-depleted T cells, or PBMCs. A freely available public database, intended as a resource for researchers studying the immune response to SARS-CoV-2, is where the repertoires were released. Nearly every sample came with metadata listing a de-identified subject ID, COVID-19 status, age in years and sex. Samples were obtained from the ongoing ImmuneRACE study (first 160 participants) and from about 1,300 subjects provided by 6 global collaborators. Where HLA class I and class II types were available, the types were taken from metadata supplied by the sample provider, not from assay-based typing. Deeply sampled blood TCRbeta repertoires from subjects exposed to, actively infected with, or recovered from COVID-19 were included in the dataset. What the research found in general, with its limitations: The quantity of clinical and demographic metadata differed by source and by participant and was supplied without curation.

At one collaborating source in Seattle, patients were enrolled during active infection and were followed longitudinally through the course of disease. Each collaborating institution followed its own protocols to collect whole blood in K2EDTA tubes. For TCRbeta analysis, collaborators shipped samples in one of three forms: frozen whole blood, isolated PBMCs, or DNA extracted from either of those sample types. This clone showed up many times. Its cognate antigen has yet to be identified. No base quality information exists; no much larger clone differs at one position. The CDR3, cysteine through phenylalanine, is 15 amino acids long. The retained sequence is limited to the CDR3, 45 bases, with the frame set at the first base. Trimming costs V 6 bases and J 5 bases, and their ends lie 16 bases apart. From the germline V gene, CDR1 is SGHTA and CDR2 is FQGTGA. TCRbeta CDR3 regions were amplified from genomic DNA by means of the immunoSEQ Assay, a bias-controlled multiplex PCR. The source study handled its data this way. The number of nucleated cells in each sample was estimated from the amplification of reference gene primers within the assay. To quantify the absolute abundance of each unique TCRbeta CDR3 rearrangement, sequence reads were collapsed and filtered. For each sample, productive Simpson clonality was calculated as the square root of Simpson's diversity index over productive rearrangements. Sourced from immuneACCESS, this table was stored by TCRdb with only in-frame sequences that have V and J called. A share of the clones is absent; for the studies checked, an unresolved V gene accounts for under half, and the remainder has no known explanation. V and J calls and clone size are copied from that table; D and trimming were computed from the DNA. The table for this sample lists approximately 290,000 clones; about four fifths of them were counted only once. The top ten clonotypes cover 15% to 19% of the sample.

The source is a person in their 70s with COVID-19, enrolled during active disease. Rearrangement joined TRBV7-3 to TRBJ2-2, and perhaps TRBD1 as D gene, on 5 matching bases. Sequenced material: peripheral blood. The encoded CDR3 is CASSLNRLRTGELFF. The nucleotides are TGTGCCAGCAGTCTCAACAGGTTACGGACCGGGGAGCTGTTTTTT.